Listed below are T cell receptor beta chains from one sample, sequenced in a study of CXCR4 blockade with PD-1 therapy in pancreatic cancer. This table comes from immunoSEQ multiplex PCR, and its TCRdb copy is limited to in-frame clones, with some not included. The top ten clones hold under 8.5% of a sample with just over 8,000 clones, around 53% of them seen once. Sequencing was carried out using tumor tissue. The source is a human donor with pancreatic ductal adenocarcinoma. Each CDR3 is given with its conserved first and last residue. D genes are given only for firm matches. Size values are once, few and many counts, or a class for expanded clones, and some rows have none.

d_gene,j_gene,abundance,v_gene,CDR3aa,CDR3nt
.,TRBJ1-5,.,TRBV19,CASSIGPHQPQHF,TGTGCCAGTAGTATCGGTCCCCATCAGCCCCAGCATTTT
TRBD2,TRBJ2-5,few,TRBV6-7,CASRLAGARETQYF,TGTGCCAGCAGGCTAGCGGGGGCGAGGGAGACCCAGTACTTC
.,TRBJ1-2,.,TRBV5-1,CASSPGSVNYGYTF,TGCGCCAGCAGCCCCGGGTCCGTAAACTATGGCTACACCTTC
.,TRBJ2-2,.,TRBV19,CASNIAVVAGELFF,TGTGCCAGTAATATCGCTGTTGTGGCCGGGGAGCTGTTTTTT
.,TRBJ2-5,.,TRBV14,CASSGPGETQYF,TGTGCCAGCAGTGGACCGGGGGAGACCCAGTACTTC
TRBD1,TRBJ2-3,few,TRBV9,CASRSGGGTDTQYF,TGTGCCAGCAGGTCAGGGGGCGGCACAGATACGCAGTATTTT
.,TRBJ1-4,.,TRBV28,CASSFGETEKLFF,TGTGCCAGCAGTTTTGGAGAAACTGAAAAACTGTTTTTT
TRBD2,TRBJ2-3,.,TRBV19,CASSMAGGSTDTQYF,TGTGCCAGTAGTATGGCGGGGGGGTCCACAGATACGCAGTATTTT
.,TRBJ2-3,.,TRBV15,CATSRYPWRTRQDTQYF,TGTGCCACCAGCAGATATCCTTGGCGGACCAGACAAGATACGCAGTATTTT
TRBD2,TRBJ2-1,.,TRBV28,CASSFGLAGVNNEQFF,TGTGCCAGCAGTTTCGGACTAGCGGGAGTAAACAATGAGCAGTTCTTC
TRBD2,TRBJ2-2,few,TRBV4-1,CASSSKGGRAGAANTGELFF,TGCGCCAGCAGCTCAAAAGGAGGGCGGGCGGGAGCCGCGAACACCGGGGAGCTGTTTTTT
TRBD1,TRBJ2-7,.,TRBV23-1,CASSLGQDYEQYF,TGCGCCAGCAGCTTGGGACAGGACTACGAGCAGTACTTC
.,TRBJ1-5,.,TRBV19,CASTPQSTGNNQPQHF,TGTGCCAGTACCCCCCAGAGTACGGGGAACAATCAGCCCCAGCATTTT
TRBD1,TRBJ1-2,few,TRBV30,CAWSVPGQGNGYTF,TGTGCCTGGAGTGTCCCGGGACAGGGAAATGGCTACACCTTC
.,TRBJ2-7,.,TRBV19,CASSTSTGRSFEQYF,TGTGCCAGTAGTACTTCGACAGGGAGGTCTTTCGAGCAGTACTTC
.,TRBJ2-5,.,TRBV18,CASSPPIWSKETQYF,TGTGCCAGCTCACCACCGATCTGGTCTAAAGAGACCCAGTACTTC
.,TRBJ1-2,few,TRBV19,CASSVQGLYGYTF,TGTGCCAGTAGTGTACAGGGACTCTATGGCTACACCTTC
.,TRBJ2-5,.,TRBV4-1,CASSREIRETQYF,TGCGCCAGCAGCAGGGAAATAAGAGAGACCCAGTACTTC
.,TRBJ2-7,.,TRBV10-2,CASSEGRGGYEQYF,TGCGCCAGCAGTGAGGGCAGGGGTGGCTACGAGCAGTACTTC
.,TRBJ1-1,.,TRBV30,CAWSVDKNTEAFF,TGTGCCTGGAGTGTCGATAAAAACACTGAAGCTTTCTTT
TRBD1,TRBJ1-2,.,TRBV29-1,CSVAAGGNVGYTF,TGCAGCGTTGCGGCAGGGGGTAATGTGGGCTACACCTTC
TRBD1,TRBJ2-3,.,TRBV28,CASSLITRTGNTQYF,TGTGCCAGCAGCCTCATTACCCGGACAGGGAATACGCAGTATTTT
TRBD1,TRBJ2-7,few,TRBV6-8,CASSRKGTGGYEQYF,TGTGCCAGCAGCCGAAAGGGGACAGGGGGCTACGAGCAGTACTTC
.,TRBJ2-3,few,TRBV11-3,CASSLETNTDTQYF,TGTGCCAGCAGCTTAGAGACCAATACAGATACGCAGTATTTT
.,TRBJ1-4,.,TRBV5-1,CASSTGSSGEGEKLFF,TGCGCCAGCAGCACTGGATCCTCAGGGGAGGGAGAAAAACTGTTTTTT
TRBD1,TRBJ2-4,.,TRBV19,CASSIVPGQGADIQYF,TGTGCCAGTAGTATAGTACCGGGACAGGGGGCAGACATTCAGTACTTC
TRBD1,TRBJ1-3,.,TRBV5-1,CASSSGQGWGSGNTIYF,TGCGCCAGCAGCTCGGGACAGGGGTGGGGATCTGGAAACACCATATATTTT
.,TRBJ2-5,.,TRBV19,CASSPRDRIMAQYF,TGTGCCAGTAGTCCGCGGGACCGTATTATGGCCCAGTACTTC
TRBD2,TRBJ2-1,large,TRBV6-8,CASSPDASGDPRQFF,TGTGCCAGCAGTCCTGACGCTAGCGGGGATCCGCGGCAGTTCTTC
.,TRBJ1-3,.,TRBV18,CASSPLAGNGNTIYF,TGTGCCAGCTCACCACTGGCAGGGAATGGAAACACCATATATTTT
.,TRBJ2-3,.,TRBV18,CASSPTGTPLGNTQYF,TGTGCCAGCTCACCTACCGGGACCCCCTTGGGTAATACGCAGTATTTT
TRBD1,TRBJ1-1,medium-sized,TRBV2,CASSGQGNTEAFF,TGTGCCAGCTCGGGACAGGGGAACACTGAAGCTTTCTTT
.,TRBJ2-3,.,TRBV11-3,CASSSSSWGGTDTQYF,TGTGCCAGCAGTTCTTCCTCGTGGGGGGGCACAGATACGCAGTATTTT
.,TRBJ1-1,.,TRBV19,CASSGTTNTEAFF,TGTGCCAGTAGCGGAACTACGAACACTGAAGCTTTCTTT
.,TRBJ1-3,.,TRBV29-1,CSVWTDSGNTIYF,TGCAGCGTATGGACAGACTCTGGAAACACCATATATTTT
TRBD1,TRBJ1-5,.,TRBV19,CASRQGIQPQHF,TGTGCCAGTAGACAGGGGATTCAGCCCCAGCATTTT
.,TRBJ2-4,.,TRBV19,CASRARDTKNIQYF,TGTGCCAGTAGGGCGCGGGACACCAAAAACATTCAGTACTTC
.,TRBJ2-2,.,TRBV11-3,CASSLDLNTGELFF,TGTGCCAGCAGCTTAGACTTGAACACCGGGGAGCTGTTTTTT
.,TRBJ2-7,.,TRBV28,CASTQIQTYEQYF,TGTGCCAGCACCCAAATCCAAACCTACGAGCAGTACTTC